The clone carrying this T cell receptor (beta chain) was recorded many times. Antigen specificity is unknown. CDR3 size: 13 residues. Documented treatment: some 19 received Ad26.COV2.S at low or high dose, single or two shots; several received placebo; per-sample allocation not given. Sampling happened 63 days after the first vaccine or placebo injection. This Boston cohort included adults aged 18-55 years. Vaccination employed an Ad26 vector expressing the Wuhan-strain SARS-CoV-2 spike. The sample comes from a study of Ad26.COV2.S vaccination and SARS-CoV-2 variants. Assay used: immunoSEQ multiplex PCR; TCRdb lists only in-frame clones, some missing. The sample records fewer than 500,000 clones, 75% to 95% being singletons. General study findings and limits: Analyses of TCR breadth and depth may have underestimated total T cell responses.

The sample consisted of peripheral blood, taken in a trial of Ad26.COV2.S vaccine versus placebo. V is TRBV21-1 and J is TRBJ1-5. TRBV21-1 is annotated as a pseudogene. This clonotype was obtained from a person aged 18-60 years who received the Ad26.COV2.S COVID-19 vaccine or a placebo. The CDR3 region has the DNA TGTGCCAGCAGCAAATTCGACAATCAGCCCCAGCATTTT. It specifies CASSKFDNQPQHF.